Following are 25 T cell receptor beta chains from one sample sequenced in a study of memory CD8 T cells in hepatitis C reinfection. Data came from immunoSEQ multiplex PCR; TCRdb stores just in-frame clones and leaves some out. The table has about 46,000 clones, approximately 92% seen once. Time point meaning: late/post reinfection, 12 to 24 weeks after detection. Sorted cells were sequenced directly ex vivo without any in vitro expansion. The specimen sequenced was naive CD8+ T cells sorted from blood. The receptor set was obtained from a man between 18 and 29 years old with hepatitis C virus infection.

The chain couples TRBV29-1 to TRBJ2-1; 7 nucleotides agree with TRBD2. Germline CDR1 SQVTM, CDR2 ANQGSEA. The CDR3 has 15 residues. J lost 0 bases, V lost 5 bases, and 7 bases had no gene match. The chain's CDR3 is CSVYLAASSYNEQFF. CDR3 nucleotide sequence: TGCAGCGTTTATCTAGCGGCAAGCTCCTACAATGAGCAGTTCTTC.

The chain combines TRBV21-1 with TRBJ1-5; whether TRBD1, the table's D call, matches the DNA was not checked. TRBV21-1 is a listed pseudogene. The CDR3 covers 15 residues. The CDR3: CASNLVGTGGEPQHF. DNA of the CDR3: TGTGCCAGCAACTTAGTAGGGACAGGGGGTGAGCCCCAGCATTTT.

The gene calls are TRBV5-1 and TRBJ1-6; D remains unclear. CDR1 and CDR2 (germline): SGHRS, YFSETQ. This CDR3 contains 14 residues. The germline V and J ends were trimmed by 0 bases and 4 bases, with 5 bases remaining between them. The CDR3 bases are TGCGCCAGCAGCTTGGGAGGGTATAATTCACCCCTCCACTTT. As protein: CASSLGGYNSPLHF.

J is TRBJ1-5 and V is TRBV19; unclear D gene. The CDR3 totals 15 residues. Germline CDR1 reads LNHDA; CDR2 reads SQIVND (reference sequence). Trimming stripped 3 bases from V and 0 bases from J, with 9 bases between. The CDR3 reads CASSMAAYSNQPQHF. The CDR3 DNA sequence: TGTGCCAGTAGTATGGCGGCGTATAGCAATCAGCCCCAGCATTTT. Filled out from reference TRBV19 and TRBJ1-5, the complete variable domain reads DGGITQSPKYLFRKEGQNVTLSCEQNLNHDAMYWYRQDPGQGLRLIYYSQIVNDFQKGDIAEGYSVSREKKESFPLTVTSAQKNPTAFYLCASSMAAYSNQPQHFGDGTRLSIL.

The V gene is TRBV10-3, the J gene TRBJ2-3; 9 bases are shared with TRBD2. The ends lost 6 bases at V and 2 bases at J; junction bases unmatched: 9. The CDR3 extends over 16 amino acids. Germline assignment: CDR1 ENHRY and CDR2 SYGVKD. Written as DNA, the CDR3 is TGTGCCATCAGCCACCCGCTAGCGGGAATCACAGATACGCAGTATTTT. Amino acid sequence: CAISHPLAGITDTQYF.

The rearrangement links TRBV21-1 to TRBJ2-7; no check of the table's D call, TRBD2, against the DNA was made. TRBV21-1 is recorded as a pseudogene. This CDR3 spans 8 amino acids. The CDR3 region has the DNA TGTGCCATAGACGAGCAGTACTTC. Translating gives CAIDEQYF.

This chain joins TRBV6-1 and TRBJ1-5; the D is unclear. The germline V and J ends were trimmed by 7 bases and 5 bases, with 18 bases remaining between them. The CDR3 is made up of 15 amino acids. The germline V gene encodes CDR1 MNHNS and CDR2 SASEGT. CDR3 bases: TGTGCCAGCAACCTGGGTGTAACAGCTCATCAGCCCCAGCATTTT. Protein: CASNLGVTAHQPQHF.

CDR3 in amino acids: CASSLQGPPLSGANVLTF. DNA for the CDR3: TGTGCCAGCAGCCTACAGGGGCCACCCCTCTCTGGGGCCAACGTCCTGACTTTC. The chain uses TRBV7-9 and TRBJ2-6, with TRBD1 matching over 7 bases. Germline CDR1 and CDR2: SEHNR and FQNEAQ (reference sequence). V gave up 5 bases and J gave up 0 bases; unmatched junction bases: 10. CDR3 length equals 18 residues.

CDR3 in amino acids: CASSQVGQGSLLQETQYF. DNA for the CDR3: TGTGCCAGCAGCCAAGTGGGACAGGGGAGTTTATTACAAGAGACCCAGTACTTC. The chain employs TRBV14 and TRBJ2-5; 10 bases are a match to TRBD1. This CDR3 has 18 residues. Germline assignment: CDR1 SGHDN and CDR2 FVKESK. V was pared by 1 base and J by 2 bases, with 10 bases of the junction left unmatched. The whole variable domain, filled in from reference TRBV14 and TRBJ2-5, reads EAGVTQFPSHSVIEKGQTVTLRCDPISGHDNLYWYRRVMGKEIKFLLHFVKESKQDESGMPNNRFLAERTGGTYSTLKVQPAELEDSGVYFCASSQVGQGSLLQETQYFGPGTRLLVL.

This clone was detected a few times. The chain is built from TRBV6-6 and TRBJ1-2, with D uncertain. The germline V gene has CDR1 MNHNY and CDR2 SVGAGI (reference sequence). The CDR3 runs 14 residues. The V end was cut by 5 bases, the J end by 2 bases, with 12 bases between. The CDR3 here is CASSLQTPNYGYTF. CDR3 coding DNA: TGTGCCAGCAGTCTACAGACGCCCAACTATGGCTACACCTTC.

The gene calls are TRBV19 and TRBJ1-2, with 8 bases identical to TRBD1. The germline CDR1 and CDR2 sequences are LNHDA and SQIVND (reference sequence). This CDR3 is 16 amino acids long. With 4 bases clipped from V and 2 bases from J, the junction kept 9 bases outside the gene matches. The CDR3 reads CASSTETRGLNYGYTF. DNA of the CDR3: TGTGCCAGTAGTACCGAGACCAGGGGGCTCAACTATGGCTACACCTTC.

This chain connects TRBV7-6 to TRBJ2-1, with D possibly TRBD1 on 6 matching bases. The CDR3 extends over 15 amino acids. Per the germline V gene, CDR1 is SGHVS and CDR2 is FNYEAQ. V was trimmed by 4 bases and J by 3 bases, leaving 13 bases between them. CDR3 DNA: TGTGCCAGCAGCTCGGACAGTGATTACTACAATGAGCAGTTCTTC. This translates into CASSSDSDYYNEQFF.

This clone was found a few times. V gene TRBV6-5 combines with J gene TRBJ1-1; D might be TRBD1 (6 bases). There are 12 residues in the CDR3. Germline lookup yields CDR1 MNHEY and CDR2 SVGAGI. The germline V and J ends were trimmed by 8 bases and 4 bases, with 11 bases remaining between them. CDR3 sequence (DNA): TGTGCCAGCCAACGGGGGGCCACTGAAGCTTTCTTT. Its translation: CASQRGATEAFF.

This clone has a single count. This sequence joins TRBV5-5 and TRBJ2-7; TRBD2 agrees at 11 bases. From germline, CDR1 is SGHKS and CDR2 YYEKEE (reference sequence). Germline trimming cut 2 bases from V and 7 bases from J; bases unmatched to any gene: 5. The CDR3 is 14 amino acids. Here the CDR3 reads CASSFWLAGGEQYV. The DNA for the CDR3 is TGTGCCAGCAGCTTCTGGCTAGCGGGGGGAGAGCAGTACGTC.

This sequence joins TRBV4-3 and TRBJ2-1, with TRBD2 as a possible D gene (6 bases). Per germline, CDR1 LGHNA and CDR2 YSLEER. There are 15 residues in the CDR3. Trimming took 0 bases from V and 5 from J, leaving 11 bases between them. CDR3 residues: CASSQDTSQHNEQFF. The CDR3 DNA sequence: TGCGCCAGCAGCCAAGACACTAGCCAGCACAATGAGCAGTTCTTC.

This chain joins TRBV14 and TRBJ2-5; 9 bases map to TRBD1. V gave up 3 bases and J gave up 1 base; unmatched junction bases: 9. The CDR3 runs to 17 residues. Looked up from germline, CDR1 is SGHDN and CDR2 is FVKESK. Here the CDR3 reads CASSHPRTGVFQETQYF. CDR3 sequence (DNA): TGTGCCAGCAGCCACCCCCGGACAGGGGTGTTCCAAGAGACCCAGTACTTC.

This clone was seen more than once but under ten times. This sequence joins TRBV13 and TRBJ2-3; maybe TRBD1 (5 bases). The V end was cut by 1 base, the J end by 1 base, with 12 bases between. Germline CDR1 and CDR2: PRHDT and FYEKMQ (reference sequence). The CDR3 is made up of 16 amino acids. The CDR3 nucleotides read TGTGCCAGCAGCTTAGCTGACAGTCAGGGCACAGATACGCAGTATTTT. Its protein is CASSLADSQGTDTQYF.

The chain's CDR3 is CASSGEENTGELFF. The DNA of the CDR3 is TGTGCCAGCAGTGGTGAGGAAAACACCGGGGAGCTGTTTTTT. J is TRBJ2-2 and V is TRBV6-4; D ambiguous. From germline, CDR1 is MRHNA and CDR2 SNTAGT. The CDR3 loop spans 14 amino acids. The V end lost 4 bases, the J end lost 2 bases, and 8 bases lay between the germline ends.

For the CDR3, the DNA is TGCGCCAGCAGCTTGACCGCGACAGGGGGAGAGACCCAGTACTTC. Its protein is CASSLTATGGETQYF. This rearrangement joins TRBV5-1 to TRBJ2-5, with 9 bases that match TRBD1. Per germline, CDR1 SGHRS and CDR2 YFSETQ. J was trimmed by 4 bases and V by 1 base; bases with no gene match: 5. The CDR3 spans 15 residues.

The CDR3 coding sequence is TGTGCCAGCAGCGTAGGGACAGCCGAGCAGTACTTC. It specifies CASSVGTAEQYF. V usage is TRBV7-9 and J usage is TRBJ2-7; TRBD1 matches 7 bases. CDR1 is SEHNR, CDR2 FQNEAQ, per germline (reference sequence). The CDR3 has 12 residues. V was clipped by 5 bases and J by 6 bases; unmatched bases: 4. The complete variable domain, with remaining parts taken from reference TRBV7-9 and TRBJ2-7, reads DTGVSQNPRHKITKRGQNVTFRCDPISEHNRLYWYRQTLGQGPEFLTYFQNEAQLEKSRLLSDRFSAERPKGSFSTLEIQRTEQGDSAMYLCASSVGTAEQYFGPGTRLTVT.

This clone was seen once. V and J are TRBV6-5 and TRBJ1-4; D is possibly TRBD1 (6 bases). Trimming took off 2 bases at V and 7 bases at J, with 14 bases between the two ends. The V gene's germline CDR1 is MNHEY and CDR2 SVGAGI. This CDR3 contains 15 residues. The DNA of the CDR3 is TGTGCCAGCAGTTACGGAATAGGGGGTAGTGAAAAACTGTTTTTT. It specifies CASSYGIGGSEKLFF.

The chain recombines TRBV5-8 with TRBJ2-5; D is ambiguous. CDR1 SGHTS and CDR2 YDEGEE come from the germline V gene. This CDR3 has 13 amino acids. Trimming removed 0 bases at V and 1 base at J, with 4 bases between. CDR3 amino acids: CASSLDSQETQYF. The CDR3 nucleotides read TGTGCCAGCAGCTTGGACAGCCAAGAGACCCAGTACTTC.

This clone is a singleton in its sample. This rearrangement joins TRBV5-4 to TRBJ2-5; D may be TRBD2 (6 bases). With the DNA end fitting TRBJ2-7 better, the J assignment may be wrong. The CDR3 has 13 amino acids. Per germline, CDR1 SGHNT and CDR2 YYREEE (reference sequence). CDR3 nucleotides: TGTGCCAGCAGCTTGGACGGGAGCTACGAGCAGTACTTC. The encoded protein is CASSLDGSYEQYF.

This clone was seen only a few times. This sequence joins TRBV4-1 and TRBJ1-5; D gene unclear. The CDR3 sequence is 14 residues long. Looked up from germline, CDR1 is MGHRA and CDR2 is YSYEKL. Trimming cost V 0 bases and J 5 bases, with 8 bases left between them. The CDR3 spells CASSQEGGYQPQHF. DNA for the CDR3: TGCGCCAGCAGCCAAGAGGGAGGGTATCAGCCCCAGCATTTT.

The chain recombines TRBV19 with TRBJ2-1; 9 positions match TRBD1. This CDR3 comprises 15 residues. The V segment lost 5 bases and the J segment 3 bases; nucleotides outside the gene matches: 5. CDR1 is LNHDA and CDR2 is SQIVND in the germline V gene (reference sequence). The CDR3 coding sequence is TGTGCCAGTAGTCCACAGGGGGCGGGCTACAATGAGCAGTTCTTC. It codes for CASSPQGAGYNEQFF.